The 15 T cell receptor beta chains below were found in one sample sequenced in a study of CD8 T cells in Susac syndrome. Reverse transcription of about 0.45 to 1 ug RNA used random hexamers. Using its own MiXCR run on the immunoSEQ multiplex PCR reads, TCRdb lists one record per CDR3 protein. Counted here are 150,000 to 200,000 distinct CDR3 sequences, 80% to 95% occurring once; the ten biggest clones make up around 0.13%. The sample was CD4+ T cells from PBMCs. The receptor set was obtained from a human donor in good health.

The chain is built from TRBV11-2 and TRBJ2-3, with TRBD2 as a possible D gene (6 bases). Germline CDR1 is SGHAT and CDR2 is FQNNGV. The CDR3 is made up of 14 amino acids. Trimming removed 5 bases from V and 3 bases from J, with 12 bases in between. CDR3 sequence reads: CASSPYRETDTQYF. The CDR3 nucleotides are TGTGCCAGCAGCCCGTACCGGGAGACAGATACGCAGTATTTT. The variable domain in full, with the rest retrieved from reference TRBV11-2 and TRBJ2-3, is EAGVAQSPRYKIIEKRQSVAFWCNPISGHATLYWYQQILGQGPKLLIQFQNNGVVDDSQLPKDRFSAERLKGVDSTLKIQPAKLEDSAVYLCASSPYRETDTQYFGPGTRLTVL.

This clonotype is a singleton in its sample. The V call is TRBV2, the J call TRBJ2-3; D is ambiguous. Trimming stripped 3 bases from V and 0 bases from J, with 7 bases between. From germline, CDR1 is SNHLY and CDR2 FYNNEI. The CDR3 is 14 amino acids. As DNA, the CDR3 is TGTGCCAGCAGTGAGGGCTTTAGCACAGATACGCAGTATTTT. Protein product: CASSEGFSTDTQYF.

This chain links TRBV6-6 with TRBJ2-7, with a weak D call TRBD1 (6 bases). V gave up 0 bases and J gave up 0 bases, with 12 bases separating them. Germline V lookup: CDR1 MNHNY, CDR2 SVGAGI (reference sequence). There are 16 residues in the CDR3. The CDR3 is CASSYSAGTPSYEQYF. As DNA, the CDR3 is TGTGCCAGCAGTTACTCCGCAGGGACACCCTCCTACGAGCAGTACTTC.

This chain connects TRBV2 to TRBJ1-2; 7 nucleotides align to TRBD1. The CDR3 consists of 15 residues. The germline V gene has CDR1 SNHLY and CDR2 FYNNEI. J gave up 2 bases and V 6 bases, and 9 bases lay outside the gene matches. The CDR3 loop is CASSIGQAFNYGYTF. The CDR3 DNA follows: TGTGCCAGCAGCATTGGACAGGCGTTCAACTATGGCTACACCTTC.

The count of this clonotype is one. The chain employs TRBV12-3 or TRBV12-4 and TRBJ1-1; TRBD1 might be the D (5 bases). Trimming pared 3 bases from V and 6 bases from J, leaving 14 bases between. This CDR3 contains 14 residues. The CDR3 DNA reads as TGTGCCAGCAGTTTGTTCGGCGGCAGGGCTGAAGCTTTCTTT. The encoded protein is CASSLFGGRAEAFF.

The rearrangement links TRBV29-1 to TRBJ1-1; D call uncertain. The germline V gene has CDR1 SQVTM and CDR2 ANQGSEA. The CDR3 is 14 amino acids. V was trimmed by 5 bases and J by 4 bases, leaving 17 bases between them. CDR3: CSVLSDEVGTEAFF. The CDR3 DNA reads as TGCAGCGTTTTATCCGACGAGGTAGGCACTGAAGCTTTCTTT.

The chain joins TRBV15 to TRBJ2-5; the D gene is possibly TRBD2 (6 bases). The length of the CDR3 is 15 residues. Germline CDR1 LNHNV, CDR2 YYDKDF (reference sequence). The V end was cut by 2 bases, the J end by 5 bases, with 15 bases between. The CDR3 DNA reads as TGTGCCACCAGCAGACGGACTCTTGGGGGGGAGACCCAGTACTTC. Translation gives CATSRRTLGGETQYF.

The rearrangement links TRBV11-1 to TRBJ2-2; no definite D call. The germline V gene encodes CDR1 SGHAT and CDR2 FQDESV (reference sequence). CDR3 length: 12 amino acids. V gave up 3 bases and J gave up 6 bases, with 5 bases separating them. The CDR3 sequence: CASSLISGELFF. CDR3 nucleotide sequence: TGTGCCAGCAGCTTGATATCCGGGGAGCTGTTTTTT.

V and J are TRBV27 and TRBJ2-5, with D possibly being TRBD1 or TRBD2 (5 bases each). V was clipped by 4 bases and J by 5 bases, with 14 bases between them. From germline, CDR1 is MNHEY and CDR2 SMNVEV (reference sequence). The CDR3 covers 14 residues. The CDR3 reads CASSSHGAWETQYF. CDR3 in DNA: TGTGCCAGCAGTTCCCACGGGGCCTGGGAGACCCAGTACTTC.

The V gene is TRBV6-5, the J gene TRBJ1-5, with a weak D call TRBD1 (5 bases). Germline-derived CDR1 and CDR2 are MNHEY and SVGAGI. The CDR3 covers 14 residues. V lost 5 bases and J lost 10, with 18 bases in between. CDR3 DNA sequence: TGTGCCAGCAGTGTCCGGGACGGCCATGGACCCCAGCATTTT. It encodes CASSVRDGHGPQHF.

The chain joins TRBV9 to TRBJ1-6, with D possibly TRBD1 on 6 matching bases. The CDR3 is 15 residues long. V was cut by 4 bases and J by 7 bases, with 15 bases left in between. CDR1 SGDLS and CDR2 YYNGEE come from the germline V gene. CDR3 in DNA: TGTGCCAGCAGCCTAGATGGGACAATGAATTCACCCCTCCACTTT. Residues: CASSLDGTMNSPLHF.

The chain carries TRBV27 and TRBJ2-7; TRBD1 might be the D (5 bases). The V end was cut by 5 bases, the J end by 0 bases, with 11 bases between. The CDR3 is 14 amino acids. Germline assignment: CDR1 MNHEY and CDR2 SMNVEV (reference sequence). The CDR3 sequence: CASSPADSSYEQYF. CDR3 in DNA: TGTGCCAGCAGTCCCGCCGACAGCTCCTACGAGCAGTACTTC.

V and J are TRBV20-1 and TRBJ1-5, with TRBD1 matching over 9 bases. This CDR3 contains 21 residues. V shed 1 base, J shed 5 bases, and the junction held 24 bases outside the gene matches. Germline V gene sequence: CDR1 DFQATT, CDR2 SNEGSKA (reference sequence). In DNA, the CDR3 is TGCAGTGCTAGAGTGGCGGACAGGGGCTTTTGCGGCGGGTGGACTTATCAGCCCCAGCATTTT. Amino acids: CSARVADRGFCGGWTYQPQHF.

CDR3 in amino acids: CASSRGQGINTEAFF. CDR3 DNA: TGTGCCAGCAGCCGAGGACAGGGGATAAACACTGAAGCTTTCTTT. This chain connects TRBV3-1 to TRBJ1-1, with TRBD1 matching over 9 bases. The junction had 5 bases not matched to a gene; V was cut back by 4 bases and J by 2 bases. From germline, CDR1 is LGHDT and CDR2 YNNKEL (reference sequence). This CDR3 is built from 15 residues.

The chain is built from TRBV20-1 and TRBJ1-1; 7 bases are shared with TRBD1. Trimming cost V 4 bases and J 11 bases; bases outside gene matches: 7. The CDR3 runs 11 residues. The germline V gene has CDR1 DFQATT and CDR2 SNEGSKA (reference sequence). In DNA, the CDR3 is TGCAGTGCTAAGGGGGCTACCGGGGCTTTCTTT. Amino acid sequence: CSAKGATGAFF.